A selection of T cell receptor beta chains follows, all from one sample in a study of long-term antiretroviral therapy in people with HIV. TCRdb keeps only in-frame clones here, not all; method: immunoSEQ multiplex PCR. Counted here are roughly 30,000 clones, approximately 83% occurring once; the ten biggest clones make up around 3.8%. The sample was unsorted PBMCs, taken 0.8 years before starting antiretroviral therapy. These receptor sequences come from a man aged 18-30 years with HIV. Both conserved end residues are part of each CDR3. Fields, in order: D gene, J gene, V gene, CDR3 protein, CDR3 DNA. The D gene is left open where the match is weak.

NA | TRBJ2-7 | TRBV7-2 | CASSFGTNEQYF | TGTGCCAGCAGCTTCGGGACCAACGAGCAGTACTTC
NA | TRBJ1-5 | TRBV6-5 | CASSYSAGSQPQHF | TGTGCCAGCAGTTACTCGGCAGGGAGTCAGCCCCAGCATTTT
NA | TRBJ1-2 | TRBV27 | CASSSDRSGGYTF | TGTGCCAGCAGTTCAGACAGGTCAGGGGGCTACACCTTC
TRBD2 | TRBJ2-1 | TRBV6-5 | CASSYSTLAGVSEQFF | TGTGCCAGCAGTTACTCGACCTTAGCGGGAGTTTCTGAGCAGTTCTTC
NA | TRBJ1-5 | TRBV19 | CASRLGGEGQGQPQHF | TGTGCCAGTAGACTAGGTGGCGAAGGCCAGGGTCAGCCCCAGCATTTT
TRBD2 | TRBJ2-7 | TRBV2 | CASSDLAGAYEQYF | TGTGCCAGCAGTGATTTAGCGGGAGCGTACGAGCAGTACTTC
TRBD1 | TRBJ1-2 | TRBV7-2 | CASSLRRPDRAGGYTF | TGTGCCAGCAGCTTAAGACGTCCGGACAGGGCGGGTGGCTACACCTTC
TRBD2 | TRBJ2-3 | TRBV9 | CASSALAGGVDTQYF | TGTGCCAGCAGCGCACTAGCGGGAGGGGTAGATACGCAGTATTTT
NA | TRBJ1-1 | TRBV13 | CASSDRNTEAFF | TGTGCCAGCAGCGACAGGAACACTGAAGCTTTCTTT
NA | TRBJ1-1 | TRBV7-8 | CASSLGRAEAFF | TGTGCCAGCAGCTTAGGCCGGGCTGAAGCTTTCTTT
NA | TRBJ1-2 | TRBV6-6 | CASSHHGDNYGYTF | TGTGCCAGCAGCCACCACGGGGACAACTATGGCTACACCTTC
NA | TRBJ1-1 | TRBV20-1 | CSARDLNKAFF | TGCAGTGCTAGAGATCTGAATAAAGCTTTCTTT
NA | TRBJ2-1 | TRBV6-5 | CATKGVGNEQFF | TGTGCCACGAAGGGGGTAGGTAATGAGCAGTTCTTC
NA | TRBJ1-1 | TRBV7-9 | CASSPFGGRNTEAFF | TGTGCCAGCAGCCCCTTCGGGGGGAGGAACACTGAAGCTTTCTTT